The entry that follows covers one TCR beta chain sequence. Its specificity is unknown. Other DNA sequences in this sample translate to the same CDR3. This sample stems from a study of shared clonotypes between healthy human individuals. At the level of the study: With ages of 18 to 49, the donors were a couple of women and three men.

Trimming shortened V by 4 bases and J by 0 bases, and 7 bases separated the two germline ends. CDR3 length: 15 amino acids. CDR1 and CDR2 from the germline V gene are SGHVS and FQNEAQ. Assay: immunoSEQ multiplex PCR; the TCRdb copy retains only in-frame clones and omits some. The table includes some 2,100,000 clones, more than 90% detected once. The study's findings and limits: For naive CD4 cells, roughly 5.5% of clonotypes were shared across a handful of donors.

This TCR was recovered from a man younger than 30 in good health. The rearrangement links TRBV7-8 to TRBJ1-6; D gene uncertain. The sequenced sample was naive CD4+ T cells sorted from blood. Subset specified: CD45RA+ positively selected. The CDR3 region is CASSSRSSYNSPLHF. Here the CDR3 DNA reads TGTGCCAGCAGCTCACGAAGCTCCTATAATTCACCCCTCCACTTT.